These T cell receptor beta chains were read from a single sample in a study of blood T cells in healthy people across ages. TCRdb redid the calling of the 5' RACE reads with MiXCR, one entry per CDR3 protein. This sample has about 1.8 million distinct CDR3 sequences, with 49% found just once. Specimen: blood. The source is a middle-aged woman in good health. CDR3s leave out the opening cysteine and the closing phenylalanine or tryptophan. The D gene is left open where the match is weak.

D,J,V,CDR3
-,TRBJ2-5,TRBV5-1,SRPGETQY
-,-,TRBV19,ASSITSADEQY
-,TRBJ1-4,TRBV20-1,SARSATNEKLF
-,TRBJ2-1,TRBV6-1,ASRDPGVGSSSDEQF
-,TRBJ2-1,TRBV3-1,ASSQEAYNEQF
TRBD1,TRBJ1-5,TRBV6-5,ASSYSYRGLGNQPQH
-,TRBJ1-2,TRBV6-5,ACWTMNYGYT
TRBD2,TRBJ2-5,TRBV7-8,ASSREWGGRAETQY
-,TRBJ1-5,TRBV12-3/TRBV12-4,ASTLWRKNQPQH
-,TRBJ2-3,TRBV20-1,SASRAGDTDTQY
-,TRBJ2-1,TRBV6-5,ASSYSSTGRLHNEQF
TRBD1,TRBJ2-7,TRBV5-1,ASSLRTGPYEQY
-,TRBJ2-6,TRBV27,ASSPRTPGANVLT
-,TRBJ2-1,TRBV4-2,ASSQGLDYNEQF
-,TRBJ2-1,TRBV5-5,ASSSGTMYNEQF
TRBD1,TRBJ1-1,TRBV6-5,ASSYSPGQMNTEAF
TRBD1,TRBJ1-6,TRBV28,ASTFDRGGSPLH